This TCR beta chain is drawn from a study of CD8+CD57+ T cells in acquired aplastic anemia. Germline loops: CDR1 SQVTM, CDR2 ANQGSEA. V was shortened by 4 bases and J by 1 base, with 13 bases between the two germline ends. This CDR3 has 14 amino acids. Using genomic DNA as the template, TCR beta VDJ and CDR3 profiling was carried out. One entry per CDR3 protein results from TCRdb running MiXCR on the reads. This repertoire shows over 200,000 distinct CDR3 sequences, roughly 57% found once; its top ten account for 29%. The sequenced material came from sorted CD4+, CD8+, or CD8+CD57+ T cells (not recorded which) from PBMCs. This chain connects TRBV29-1 to TRBJ1-2; D is perhaps TRBD1 (6 bases). The source of this sequence is a human donor in good health. This CDR3 reads CSVARDTYNYGYTF. The CDR3 DNA is TGCAGCGTTGCGCGGGACACCTATAACTATGGCTACACCTTC.